This T cell receptor beta chain is drawn from a study of T cell responses to AZD1222 COVID-19 vaccine. Study as a whole: Timing groups of about 4 and about 12 weeks for second doses were pooled. Study-wide findings and caveats: Clonal diversity was possibly underestimated, and white British individuals and females predominated among donors. Only 5 or 6 people who got AZD1222 tested seropositive at baseline. Spike was spanned by vaccine-associated CD4 TCRs, which were dominant at 160-218 and 743-854.

The germline V gene has CDR1 SGHDN and CDR2 FVKESK. The CDR3 is 14 residues long. Unmatched junction bases numbered 1, after V lost 3 bases and J lost 2 bases. Some clones are missing from TCRdb's copy, which holds only in-frame ones; the method was immunoSEQ multiplex PCR. The repertoire includes about 120,000 clones, roughly nine tenths of them detected once, and 3.5% to 4.5% sits in the top ten. Comment on this clone: Its specificity is not known.

The sample was peripheral blood, taken on day 0 of AZD1222 vaccination. V is TRBV14 and J is TRBJ2-7; 10 nucleotides line up with TRBD1. This TCR came from an adult in good health. The CDR3 loop is CASSHGQGAYEQYF. CDR3 sequence (DNA): TGTGCCAGCAGCCATGGACAGGGGGCCTACGAGCAGTACTTC.